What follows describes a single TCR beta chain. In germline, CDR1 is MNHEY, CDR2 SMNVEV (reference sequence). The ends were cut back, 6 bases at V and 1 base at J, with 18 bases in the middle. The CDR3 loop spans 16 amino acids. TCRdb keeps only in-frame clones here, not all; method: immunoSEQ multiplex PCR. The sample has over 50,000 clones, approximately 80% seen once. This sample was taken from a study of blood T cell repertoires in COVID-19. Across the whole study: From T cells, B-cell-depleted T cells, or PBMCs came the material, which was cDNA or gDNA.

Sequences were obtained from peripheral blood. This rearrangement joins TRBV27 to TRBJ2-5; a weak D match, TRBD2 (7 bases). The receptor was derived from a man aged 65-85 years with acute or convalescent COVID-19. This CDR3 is CASSRGGFGGQETQYF. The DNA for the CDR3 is TGTGCCAGCAGCAGGGGAGGGTTTGGCGGCCAAGAGACCCAGTACTTC.